These T cell receptor beta chains were read from a single sample in a study of shared clonotypes between healthy human individuals. Sequencing used immunoSEQ multiplex PCR; TCRdb keeps in-frame clones, though not all of them. The sample shows more than 2,000,000 clones, 90% to 95% of them seen only once. Source material: naive CD4+ T cells sorted from blood. The source of these receptors is a man younger than 35 in good health. Each CDR3 is given with its conserved first and last residue. The D gene is left open where the match is weak. Rows give clone size only sometimes, using once, few, many, or a class for an expanded clone.

V,size,J,D,length,CDR3
TRBV28,NA,TRBJ2-2,NA,13,CASGDGNTGELFF
TRBV19,once,TRBJ1-5,NA,16,CASSVTFRGANQPQHF
TRBV5-4,NA,TRBJ2-3,NA,15,CASSLDGTSTDTQYF
TRBV6-1,NA,TRBJ2-3,NA,14,CASSEQKGTDTQYF
TRBV6-4,NA,TRBJ2-1,TRBD2,16,CASSELAGGLYNEQFF
TRBV4-1,NA,TRBJ2-2,TRBD2,15,CASSPRGENTGELFF
TRBV5-1,NA,TRBJ1-1,TRBD1,14,CASSLDRLNTEAFF
TRBV9,NA,TRBJ2-1,NA,15,CASSVDYSIYNEQFF
TRBV10-1,NA,TRBJ2-2,NA,15,CASSVGGTNTGELFF
TRBV28,NA,TRBJ1-5,TRBD1,16,CASSLPGQGSNQPQHF
TRBV9,NA,TRBJ2-7,TRBD2,14,CASSSGLVPYEQYF
TRBV3-1/TRBV3-2,NA,TRBJ1-1,NA,9,CPRDTEAFF
TRBV7-9,once,TRBJ2-7,NA,13,CASSSHGGYEQYF
TRBV11-2,NA,TRBJ2-3,NA,15,CASSPTAPRTDTQYF
TRBV2,NA,TRBJ2-7,NA,14,CASSDVGGPYEQYF
TRBV28,NA,TRBJ2-7,NA,17,CASSFRGGTGKPYEQYF
TRBV10-3,NA,TRBJ2-1,TRBD2,18,CAISEPGTSGASYNEQFF
TRBV4-1,NA,TRBJ1-4,TRBD1,16,CASSQDTGGGNEKLFF
TRBV6-1,once,TRBJ2-7,TRBD1,13,CASRTGDPYEQYF
TRBV4-2,NA,TRBJ2-3,NA,14,CASSQGPWADTQYF
TRBV7-9,NA,TRBJ2-7,TRBD2,16,CASSHGLAGASYEQYF
TRBV28,NA,TRBJ2-3,TRBD2,16,CASSQTSGGHTDTQYF
TRBV5-6,NA,TRBJ2-7,TRBD2,13,CASSLGTSGSPGF
TRBV5-1,NA,TRBJ1-1,TRBD1,16,CASSLRTGGLNTEAFF
TRBV10-3,NA,TRBJ1-1,NA,14,CAISEDPGRTEAFF
TRBV6-1,NA,TRBJ1-2,NA,12,CASSHSNYGYTF
TRBV6-6,NA,TRBJ2-7,TRBD2,14,CASSGEGGPWEQYF
TRBV5-1,NA,TRBJ2-1,TRBD1,15,CASSLGTGMYNEQFF
TRBV7-2,NA,TRBJ1-6,NA,16,CASSLFNTRTNSPLHF
TRBV30,NA,TRBJ2-7,NA,11,CAWSGLYEQYF
TRBV18,once,TRBJ1-5,NA,17,CASSPFGQLNSNQPQHF
TRBV30,NA,TRBJ2-4,TRBD1,18,CAWSQTGGSQLAKNIQYF
TRBV5-1,NA,TRBJ2-5,TRBD2,14,CASSLAGGIETQYF
TRBV6-1,NA,TRBJ2-2,NA,13,CASSEFHTGELFF
TRBV19,NA,TRBJ2-2,TRBD1,15,CATHQQGAGTGELFF
TRBV2,NA,TRBJ2-1,NA,12,CASSVYGNEQFF
TRBV4-3,NA,TRBJ2-1,NA,15,CASSQGGDAYNEQFF
TRBV11-2,NA,TRBJ2-3,TRBD2,15,CASSLVAGVSDTQYF
TRBV27,once,TRBJ1-2,NA,14,CASSFRGANYGYTF
TRBV10-3,NA,TRBJ1-2,NA,13,CATLTAGSYGYTF
TRBV30,NA,TRBJ1-2,NA,14,CAWSQDRAHYGYTF
TRBV6-1,NA,TRBJ2-3,TRBD2,15,CASSVLAGGTDTQYF
TRBV11-3,NA,TRBJ2-3,TRBD1,15,CASSLGPTGGSGQYF
TRBV5-4,NA,TRBJ2-3,NA,15,CASSHGATGTDTQYF
TRBV25-1,once,TRBJ2-7,TRBD1,13,CASSKAGGHEQYF
TRBV11-2,NA,TRBJ2-5,TRBD1,14,CASSHRDRVKTQYF
TRBV7-9,once,TRBJ1-4,NA,15,CASSLDRATNEKLFF
TRBV5-6,NA,TRBJ2-1,TRBD2,16,CASSSRLAGAYNEQFF